Sequencing of this TCR beta chain was carried out in a study of low-dose radiotherapy and immunotherapy resistance in tumors. From germline, CDR1 is ENHRY and CDR2 SYGVKD. CDR3 length: 15 residues. V lost 2 bases and J lost 1, with 11 bases in between. Only one count was recorded for this clonotype. Covering alpha and beta chains, TRAV- and TRBV-specific primers were used for the first-strand cDNA. TCR amplification ran roughly 20 PCR cycles using constant-region and V-primer adapter primers. TCRdb reprocessed the reads via MiXCR and lists one record per CDR3 protein. The profile shows tens of thousands of distinct CDR3 sequences, 20% to 25% of them singletons. Documented time point: after trial treatment. Treatment reported: LDRT plus nivolumab, ipilimumab, low-dose cyclophosphamide and aspirin (RACIN trial). Low-dose radiotherapy, low-dose cyclophosphamide, aspirin, ipilimumab and nivolumab were all given to the donors.

Sequencing was performed on PBMCs, taken after low-dose radiotherapy plus immunotherapy. The chain links TRBV10-3 to TRBJ1-2; no reliable D call. The receptor was isolated from a female donor with ovarian cancer. The CDR3 loop is CAISERKAGNYGYTF. The DNA of the CDR3 is TGTGCCATCAGTGAGAGGAAGGCGGGTAACTATGGCTACACCTTC.